The following is a T cell receptor beta chain sequence with its context. Its cognate antigen is unknown. These data come from a study of T cell responses to AZD1222 COVID-19 vaccine. Second-dose intervals near 4 or 12 weeks were combined. The protocol was immunoSEQ multiplex PCR, while the TCRdb copy is restricted to in-frame clones and leaves out a portion. The data contain approximately 100,000 clones, 90% of them seen just once; the ten biggest clones take up 7% to 9%. Study-wide results and limits: Nearly half of spike-specific TCRs reportedly go after variant regions that carry no mutations. Repertoire sampling happened only post peak T cell response. Seropositive at baseline were only a handful of AZD1222 recipients.

The starting material was peripheral blood, obtained 28 days after the second AZD1222 dose. The clonotype originates from an adult who received the AZD1222 COVID-19 vaccine.

The CDR3 here is CASSYSIRGRTEAFF. The DNA of the CDR3 is TGTGCCAGCAGTTACTCGATTCGGGGGAGAACTGAAGCTTTCTTT. The chain combines TRBV6-5 with TRBJ1-1, with D possibly matching TRBD1 (5 bases). The germline V gene has CDR1 MNHEY and CDR2 SVGAGI. The CDR3 has 15 amino acids. Trimming stripped 0 bases from V and 5 bases from J, with 13 bases between.